The 26 T cell receptor beta chains below all came from one sample that was sequenced in a study of human T cells and chemical hapten exposure. Specified time point: patch test 2, 6 weeks after DPC sensitization. Documented treatment: therapeutic diphenylcyclopropenone sensitization with weekly scalp DPC. TCRdb re-called the RACE reads through MiXCR, storing one row per CDR3 protein. The table has around 130,000 distinct CDR3 sequences, about 10% seen once. The specimen comprised whole blood, sampled in connection with sensitization to the hapten diphenylcyclopropenone (DPC). The receptor set was obtained from a woman aged 45-60 years with alopecia areata. Some clones in this sample may be carry-over from other donors' samples.

The chain joins TRBV7-9 to TRBJ1-1; tentatively, D is TRBD1 (5 bases). This CDR3 spans 15 amino acids. Trimming took 4 bases from V and 1 from J, leaving 13 bases between them. The germline V gene encodes CDR1 SEHNR and CDR2 FQNEAQ (reference sequence). The CDR3 nucleotides read TGTGCCAGCAGCTCCGTCGTGGGGACGAACACTGAAGCTTTCTTT. It is translated as CASSSVVGTNTEAFF.

This clonotype has a handful of counts. The V gene is TRBV23-1, the J gene TRBJ2-7, with D tentatively TRBD1 or TRBD2 (5 bases each). TRBV23-1 is an ORF, and what it does is uncertain. The CDR3 spans 15 residues. The V and J ends lost 2 bases and 3 bases respectively, with 14 bases between them. The CDR3 DNA follows: TGCGCCAGCAGTCAAGGGGGTGTTCGATTCTACGAGCAGTACTTC. It codes for CASSQGGVRFYEQYF.

This clonotype was seen more than once but under ten times. The rearrangement joins TRBV12-3 or TRBV12-4 to TRBJ1-1; D unclear. CDR3 size: 14 residues. V was trimmed by 7 bases and J by 1 base, leaving 13 bases between them. This CDR3 reads CASTTLIGNTEAFF. Written as DNA, the CDR3 is TGTGCCAGCACCACTCTAATAGGGAACACTGAAGCTTTCTTT.

This clonotype turned up a few times. The chain is built from TRBV20-1 and TRBJ2-1; 10 bases line up with TRBD2. The V gene's germline CDR1 is DFQATT and CDR2 SNEGSKA (reference sequence). Unmatched junction bases numbered 5, after V lost 5 bases and J lost 4 bases. The CDR3 has 14 residues. The CDR3 reads CSARWTSGYNEQFF. The CDR3 nucleotides read TGCAGTGCTCGGTGGACTAGCGGATACAATGAGCAGTTCTTC.

Points on this clonotype: Possible read error: a much larger clone is one base away. CDR3 residues: CAGSPGAGANVLTF. The CDR3 DNA sequence: TGTGCTGGCAGCCCCGGTGCTGGGGCCAACGTCCTGACTTTC. V is TRBV7-7 and J is TRBJ2-6; no clear D. Germline lookup yields CDR1 SSHAT and CDR2 FNYEAQ (reference sequence). The CDR3 length is 14 residues.

The J gene is TRBJ2-1, the V gene TRBV20-1; 10 bases map to TRBD2. The germline V gene encodes CDR1 DFQATT and CDR2 SNEGSKA (reference sequence). The CDR3 loop spans 18 amino acids. V trimming: 8 bases; J trimming: 3 bases; junction bases outside the gene matches: 19. The CDR3 nucleotides read TGCAGTTTCTTAGCGGGAGGCTCCGGCCCCGGGGGCTACAATGAGCAGTTCTTC. This sequence encodes CSFLAGGSGPGGYNEQFF.

This clonotype has only a few counts. The chain links TRBV7-2 to TRBJ2-3, with D unclear. The CDR3 sequence is 13 residues long. V dropped 2 bases and J dropped 5 bases, with 8 bases sitting between them. Per the germline V gene, CDR1 is SGHTA and CDR2 is FQGNSA. The CDR3 DNA sequence: TGTGCCAGCAGCTTATCGGTCGGAGATACGCAGTATTTT. As protein: CASSLSVGDTQYF.

This clonotype has just one count. The chain combines TRBV2 with TRBJ1-4; possible D gene TRBD1, 5 bases. Per germline, CDR1 SNHLY and CDR2 FYNNEI. This CDR3 has 13 amino acids. The V end was cut by 8 bases, the J end by 5 bases, with 12 bases between. The CDR3 reads CASASGTNEKLFF. The DNA of the CDR3 is TGTGCCAGCGCCTCCGGGACCAATGAAAAACTGTTTTTT.

At least ten counts were recorded for this clonotype. This chain connects TRBV28 to TRBJ1-1; D unresolved. Trimming removed 7 bases at V and 1 base at J, with 13 bases between. Germline CDR1 reads MDHEN; CDR2 reads SYDVKM. The CDR3 has 14 amino acids. CDR3 region: CASTLSRRNTEAFF. The CDR3 nucleotides read TGTGCCAGCACCCTTTCGAGGAGGAACACTGAAGCTTTCTTT.

V is TRBV2 and J is TRBJ1-5, with D hard to call. Germline CDR1 and CDR2: SNHLY and FYNNEI. The V end lost 8 bases, the J end lost 0 bases, and 11 bases lay between the germline ends. The CDR3 loop spans 14 amino acids. The CDR3 region has the DNA TGTGCCAGCTCCCGGCGGAATAGCAATCAGCCCCAGCATTTT. It yields the protein CASSRRNSNQPQHF. Based on the CDR3 plus reference TRBV2 and TRBJ1-5, the full variable domain is EPEVTQTPSHQVTQMGQEVILRCVPISNHLYFYWYRQILGQKVEFLVSFYNNEISEKSEIFDDQFSVERPDGSNFTLKIRSTKLEDSAMYFCASSRRNSNQPQHFGDGTRLSIL.

Ten or more counts support this clonotype. This CDR3 reads CASSWGLAGGGETQYF. The CDR3 coding sequence is TGTGCCAGCAGTTGGGGCCTCGCAGGGGGCGGAGAGACCCAGTACTTC. The chain joins TRBV6-5 to TRBJ2-5, with 8 positions matching TRBD1. The germline V gene has CDR1 MNHEY and CDR2 SVGAGI. This CDR3 has 16 amino acids. With 4 bases clipped from V and 4 bases from J, the junction kept 11 bases outside the gene matches.

This clonotype was counted many times. The chain employs TRBV3-1 and TRBJ2-7, with D possibly matching TRBD2 (5 bases). CDR3 length: 13 residues. Germline V gene data show CDR1 as LGHDT and CDR2 as YNNKEL (reference sequence). The V gene lost 1 base and the J gene lost 7 bases, with 11 bases spanning the gap. CDR3 bases: TGTGCCAGCAGCCAAGTGCGCCGCGGGGAGCAGTACTTC. It is translated as CASSQVRRGEQYF.

The J gene is TRBJ1-5, the V gene TRBV4-2; D is uncertain. Trimming cost V 0 bases and J 4 bases, with 10 bases left between them. Germline V gene data show CDR1 as LGHNA and CDR2 as YNFKEQ. This CDR3 comprises 15 residues. The CDR3 spells CASSQDGAANQPQHF. Here the CDR3 DNA reads TGTGCCAGCAGCCAAGATGGAGCCGCTAATCAGCCCCAGCATTTT.

The V and J genes are TRBV4-2 and TRBJ2-1, with TRBD1 as a possible D gene (6 bases). This CDR3 has 18 residues. CDR1 is LGHNA and CDR2 is YNFKEQ in the germline V gene. Deletions cut 4 bases from V and 0 bases from J, with 19 bases between. This CDR3 is CASSRSVGQGSSYNEQFF. CDR3 bases: TGTGCCAGCAGCCGCTCGGTGGGGCAGGGGAGCTCCTACAATGAGCAGTTCTTC.

This sequence joins TRBV2 and TRBJ2-4; D gene ambiguous. V was trimmed by 7 bases and J by 0 bases, leaving 10 bases between them. The germline CDR1 and CDR2 sequences are SNHLY and FYNNEI. The CDR3 sequence is 14 residues long. The CDR3 spells CASTASRAKNIQYF. CDR3 nucleotides: TGTGCCAGCACCGCGTCTCGAGCCAAAAACATTCAGTACTTC.

This clonotype has a handful of counts. The chain combines TRBV20-1 with TRBJ1-6; 7 nucleotides agree with TRBD1. The CDR3 has 15 amino acids. V lost 5 bases to trimming and J lost 8 bases; unmatched junction nucleotides: 12. Germline CDR1 DFQATT, CDR2 SNEGSKA (reference sequence). The CDR3 loop is CSAPRQGGAHSPLHF. The CDR3 nucleotides read TGCAGTGCTCCAAGGCAGGGGGGGGCACATTCACCCCTCCACTTT.

V is TRBV9 and J is TRBJ2-7; 8 nucleotides align to TRBD2. The CDR3 loop spans 15 amino acids. Germline V lookup: CDR1 SGDLS, CDR2 YYNGEE. Losses at the gene ends were 4 bases for V and 4 bases for J; bases not matched to a gene: 10. The CDR3 loop is CASSLREGPWYEQYF. The DNA for the CDR3 is TGTGCCAGCAGCCTCCGGGAGGGCCCATGGTACGAGCAGTACTTC.

The chain couples TRBV12-5 to TRBJ2-3; a weak D match, TRBD2 (7 bases). CDR3 length: 14 residues. V lost 6 bases and J lost 2, with 12 bases in between. Germline CDR1 and CDR2: LGHNT and FRNRAP. CDR3 coding DNA: TGTGCTAGTGGGCGGGGGACACCCACAGATACGCAGTATTTT. Translation: CASGRGTPTDTQYF.

This sequence joins TRBV6-1 and TRBJ2-6; TRBD1 is a possible D gene (5 bases). Trimming stripped 6 bases from V and 2 bases from J, with 17 bases between. There are 17 residues in the CDR3. Germline loops: CDR1 MNHNS, CDR2 SASEGT. CDR3 region: CASSGKGRVTGANVLTF. Here the CDR3 DNA reads TGTGCCAGCAGCGGAAAGGGCAGGGTGACTGGGGCCAACGTCCTGACTTTC.

The V gene is TRBV20-1, the J gene TRBJ1-5; 8 positions match TRBD1. The V segment lost 0 bases and the J segment 0 bases; nucleotides outside the gene matches: 4. The CDR3 extends over 16 amino acids. Germline V gene lookup returns CDR1 DFQATT and CDR2 SNEGSKA (reference sequence). CDR3 amino acids: CSARDRTGFSNQPQHF. In nucleotides, the CDR3 is TGCAGTGCTAGAGACCGGACAGGGTTTAGCAATCAGCCCCAGCATTTT.

The CDR3 sequence: CASSLGGLAGGINPSSTDTQYF. As DNA, the CDR3 is TGTGCCAGCAGCTTAGGGGGACTAGCGGGAGGAATCAACCCTTCTAGCACAGATACGCAGTATTTT. This chain joins TRBV7-2 and TRBJ2-3; 15 bases map to TRBD2. The CDR3 is made up of 22 amino acids. Trimming cost V 1 base and J 0 bases; bases outside gene matches: 14. In germline, CDR1 is SGHTA, CDR2 FQGNSA.

Concerning this clonotype: One end of the junction does not line up with germline, which may come from a read error. The chain carries TRBV7-7 and TRBJ2-5, with 9 bases fitting TRBD2. The length of the CDR3 is 15 residues. CDR1 and CDR2 from the germline V gene are SSHAT and FNYEAQ (reference sequence). In DNA, the CDR3 is TGTGCTAGCAGCCTGACTAGCGGAACGGGAGAGACCCAGTACTTC. This encodes CASSLTSGTGETQYF.

The sample holds a few counts of this clonotype. The gene calls are TRBV11-2 and TRBJ2-1; 13 bases are shared with TRBD2. V gave up 6 bases and J gave up 7 bases; unmatched junction bases: 12. The CDR3 is 17 residues long. From germline, CDR1 is SGHAT and CDR2 FQNNGV. As DNA, the CDR3 is TGTGCCAGCAGAACTCTTTTCAGGACTAGCGGGAGTAATGAGCAGTTCTTC. Its translation: CASRTLFRTSGSNEQFF.

This chain links TRBV28 with TRBJ2-5; D remains unclear. Trimming left V 3 bases short and J 7 bases short, with 12 bases between. Germline V lookup: CDR1 MDHEN, CDR2 SYDVKM. This CDR3 is 13 amino acids long. Here the CDR3 reads CASSLGSPSTQYF. CDR3 nucleotides: TGTGCCAGCAGTTTGGGCAGCCCTTCGACCCAGTACTTC.

The J gene is TRBJ2-7, the V gene TRBV7-6, with 7 bases lining up with TRBD2. V gave up 2 bases and J gave up 2 bases; unmatched junction bases: 6. This CDR3 is built from 15 residues. Germline assignment: CDR1 SGHVS and CDR2 FNYEAQ. This CDR3 is CASSLREGGTYEQYF. The CDR3 nucleotides read TGTGCCAGCAGCTTAAGGGAGGGAGGGACCTACGAGCAGTACTTC.

The V call is TRBV27, the J call TRBJ1-1, with no clear D. This CDR3 spans 13 amino acids. CDR1 and CDR2 from the germline V gene are MNHEY and SMNVEV (reference sequence). Trimming stripped 9 bases from V and 0 bases from J, with 11 bases between. In DNA, the CDR3 is TGTGCCAGTTCCAAATGGGTGAACACTGAAGCTTTCTTT. This gives the protein CASSKWVNTEAFF.